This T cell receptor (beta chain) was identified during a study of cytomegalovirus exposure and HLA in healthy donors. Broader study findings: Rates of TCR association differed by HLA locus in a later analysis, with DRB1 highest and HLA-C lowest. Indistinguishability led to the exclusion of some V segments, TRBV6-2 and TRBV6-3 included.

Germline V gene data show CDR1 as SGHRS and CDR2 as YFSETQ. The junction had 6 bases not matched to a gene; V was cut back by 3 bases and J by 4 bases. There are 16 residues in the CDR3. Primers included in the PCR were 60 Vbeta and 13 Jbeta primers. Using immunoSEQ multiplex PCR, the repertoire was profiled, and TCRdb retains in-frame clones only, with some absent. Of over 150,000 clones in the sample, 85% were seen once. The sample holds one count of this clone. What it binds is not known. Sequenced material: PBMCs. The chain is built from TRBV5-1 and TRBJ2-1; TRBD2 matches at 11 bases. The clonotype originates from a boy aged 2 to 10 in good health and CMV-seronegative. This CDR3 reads CASSSSGTSGYNEQFF. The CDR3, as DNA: TGCGCCAGCAGCTCATCCGGGACTAGCGGTTACAATGAGCAGTTCTTC.